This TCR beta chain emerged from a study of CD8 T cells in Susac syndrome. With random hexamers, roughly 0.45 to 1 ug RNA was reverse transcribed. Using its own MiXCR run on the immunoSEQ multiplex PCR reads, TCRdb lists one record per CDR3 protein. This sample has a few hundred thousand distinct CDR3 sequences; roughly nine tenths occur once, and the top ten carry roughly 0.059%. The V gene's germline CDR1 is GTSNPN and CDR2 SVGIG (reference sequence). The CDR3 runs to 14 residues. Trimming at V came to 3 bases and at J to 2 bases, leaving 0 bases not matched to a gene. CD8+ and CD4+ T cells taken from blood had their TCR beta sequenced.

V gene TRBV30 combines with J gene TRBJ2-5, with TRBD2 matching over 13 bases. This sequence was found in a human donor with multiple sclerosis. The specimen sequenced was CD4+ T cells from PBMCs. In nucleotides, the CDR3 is TGTGCCTGGAGGGGACTAGCGGGACAAGAGACCCAGTACTTC. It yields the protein CAWRGLAGQETQYF.